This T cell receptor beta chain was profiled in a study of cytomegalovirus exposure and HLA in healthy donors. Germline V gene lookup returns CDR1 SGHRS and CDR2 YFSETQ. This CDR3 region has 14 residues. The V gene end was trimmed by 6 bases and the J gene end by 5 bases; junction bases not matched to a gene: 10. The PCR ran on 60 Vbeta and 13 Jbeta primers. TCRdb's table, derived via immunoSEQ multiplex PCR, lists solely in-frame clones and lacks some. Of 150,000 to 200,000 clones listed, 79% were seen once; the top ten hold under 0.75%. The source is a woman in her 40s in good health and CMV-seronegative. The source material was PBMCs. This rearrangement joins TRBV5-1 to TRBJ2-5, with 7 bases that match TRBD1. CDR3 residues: CASTRQGRGETQYF. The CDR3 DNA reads TGCGCCAGCACGCGACAGGGTCGCGGGGAGACCCAGTACTTC.